The subject of this entry is one TCR beta chain. The record originates from a study of blood T cell repertoires in COVID-19. Per the germline V gene, CDR1 is MNHEY and CDR2 is SMNVEV (reference sequence). Trimming took 5 bases from V and 4 from J; bases not matched to a gene: 7. CDR3 length: 14 amino acids. Profiled with immunoSEQ multiplex PCR; TCRdb holds only in-frame clones, not every one. The sample lists 250,000 to 350,000 clones; approximately 91% were seen once. The clonotype comes from a woman in her 30s who had recovered from COVID-19. The J gene is TRBJ2-7, the V gene TRBV27, with 8 bases lining up with TRBD2. Sequences were obtained from PBMCs or T cells enriched from blood (not recorded which). The CDR3 DNA is TGTGCCAGCAGTACCCCACAGCGGGAGTACGAGCAGTACTTC. This sequence encodes CASSTPQREYEQYF.